The source of this T cell receptor (beta chain) is a study of response to subunit inactivated influenza vaccine. TCRdb fed the RT-PCR reads into MiXCR, producing one record per CDR3 protein. Among about 520,000 distinct CDR3 sequences, roughly 27% were seen once, and the ten largest hold around 1.8%. This clonotype was picked up many times. CDR3 length: 12 residues. V was clipped by 1 base and J by 7 bases, with 6 bases between them. Germline-derived CDR1 and CDR2 are SGHRS and YFSETQ. Sample: CD4+ T cells sorted from PBMCs, taken about 5 days after vaccination. The sequence derives from a man aged 45-60 years who received an inactivated influenza vaccine. The V call is TRBV5-1, the J call TRBJ2-1; D remains ambiguous. The CDR3 sequence: CASSLPGNEQFF. Written as DNA, the CDR3 is TGCGCCAGCAGCTTGCCTGGTAATGAGCAGTTCTTC.